The 21 T cell receptor beta chains below come from one sample, sequenced in a study of CD8+ T cells in alopecia areata. Sequencing used cDNA as its template, made by extracting RNA and reverse transcribing it. TCRdb's copy holds only in-frame clones and misses some; the assay was immunoSEQ multiplex PCR. The profile shows about 99,000 clones, around 60% of them singletons. Sequencing was carried out using CD4+ T cells sorted from blood. The origin of the receptors is a human donor in good health.

The rearrangement uses TRBV10-3 and TRBJ1-1; possibly TRBD1 for D (5 bases). V was clipped by 4 bases and J by 2 bases, with 14 bases between them. Germline lookup yields CDR1 ENHRY and CDR2 SYGVKD. CDR3 length equals 15 residues. The CDR3 here is CAISGGVDRNTEAFF. DNA of the CDR3: TGTGCCATCAGTGGGGGGGTTGACAGAAACACTGAAGCTTTCTTT.

The gene calls are TRBV5-4 and TRBJ1-6; D possibly corresponds to TRBD1 (6 bases). V gave up 1 base and J gave up 8 bases, with 10 bases separating them. The CDR3 is made up of 14 amino acids. Germline V gene lookup returns CDR1 SGHNT and CDR2 YYREEE (reference sequence). The CDR3 coding sequence is TGTGCCAGCAGCTTGACAGGGTTGGATTCACCCCTCCACTTT. It specifies CASSLTGLDSPLHF. The variable domain in full, with the rest retrieved from reference TRBV5-4 and TRBJ1-6, is ETGVTQSPTHLIKTRGQQVTLRCSSQSGHNTVSWYQQALGQGPQFIFQYYREEENGRGNFPPRFSGLQFPNYSSELNVNALELDDSALYLCASSLTGLDSPLHFGNGTRLTVT.

This clone turned up a few times. The chain recombines TRBV23-1 with TRBJ2-3; D is uncertain. TRBV23-1 is given ORF status, its function remaining uncertain. The CDR3 spans 16 residues. V lost 4 bases and J lost 6, with 20 bases in between. This chain's CDR3 is CASSPRGYDQKDTQYF. CDR3 DNA sequence: TGCGCCAGCAGTCCCCGAGGATATGATCAGAAGGATACGCAGTATTTT.

The chain's CDR3 is CASSLSGGVGNTIYF. CDR3 in DNA: TGTGCCAGCAGCTTATCAGGGGGTGTTGGAAACACCATATATTTT. This chain joins TRBV11-2 and TRBJ1-3, with TRBD1 matching over 7 bases. Germline loops: CDR1 SGHAT, CDR2 FQNNGV. Losses at the gene ends were 2 bases for V and 3 bases for J; bases not matched to a gene: 4. The length of the CDR3 is 15 residues.

The chain is built from TRBV6-5 and TRBJ1-6, with a tentative D call TRBD1 (5 bases). CDR1 and CDR2 (germline): MNHEY, SVGAGI. The CDR3 length is 14 residues. The V end was cut by 6 bases, the J end by 9 bases, with 15 bases between. The CDR3 reads CASRRTYGISPLHF. The CDR3 DNA follows: TGTGCCAGCAGACGGACATACGGAATTTCACCCCTCCACTTT.

The chain employs TRBV28 and TRBJ1-5, with 9 bases that match TRBD1. The CDR3 has 15 residues. Trimming cost V 3 bases and J 7 bases; bases outside gene matches: 7. The germline V gene encodes CDR1 MDHEN and CDR2 SYDVKM. CDR3 nucleotides: TGTGCCAGCAGTTTTGCGGGACAGGGCAGGCAGCCCCAGCATTTT. It codes for CASSFAGQGRQPQHF.

This chain links TRBV7-2 with TRBJ1-6; unclear D gene. V lost 6 bases, J lost 6 bases, and 9 bases lay in between. The germline V gene has CDR1 SGHTA and CDR2 FQGNSA. The CDR3 runs 13 residues. The CDR3 DNA reads TGTGCCAGCAGAGCGTCAGCTAATTCACCCCTCCACTTT. Translating it yields CASRASANSPLHF.

This chain's CDR3 is CSVVSQGAGNEQFF. As DNA, the CDR3 is TGCAGCGTTGTAAGTCAGGGGGCCGGCAATGAGCAGTTCTTC. The V gene is TRBV29-1, the J gene TRBJ2-1; TRBD1 matches at 8 bases. Looked up from germline, CDR1 is SQVTM and CDR2 is ANQGSEA. V trimming: 4 bases; J trimming: 6 bases; junction bases outside the gene matches: 8. The CDR3 contains 14 residues.

The V call is TRBV2, the J call TRBJ1-1; D not resolved. Trimming pared 2 bases from V and 8 bases from J, leaving 9 bases between. The CDR3 contains 12 residues. Germline V lookup: CDR1 SNHLY, CDR2 FYNNEI. The CDR3 nucleotides read TGTGCCAGCAGTGAAAGACACCGAGAAGCTTTCTTT. Residues: CASSERHREAFF.

This clone was observed many times. V is TRBV6-6 and J is TRBJ1-1; D remains ambiguous. V lost 7 bases, J lost 1 base, and 16 bases lay in between. Germline CDR1 is MNHNY and CDR2 is SVGAGI (reference sequence). The CDR3 loop spans 15 amino acids. The CDR3 sequence is CASTPNGRPNTEAFF. CDR3 in DNA: TGTGCCAGCACCCCAAACGGACGGCCGAACACTGAAGCTTTCTTT.

This rearrangement joins TRBV7-2 to TRBJ1-5; D not certain. CDR3 length: 14 amino acids. The V gene lost 4 bases and the J gene lost 0 bases, with 7 bases spanning the gap. Germline V gene sequence: CDR1 SGHTA, CDR2 FQGNSA. The CDR3 reads CASSSGYSNQPQHF. The CDR3 region has the DNA TGTGCCAGCAGCTCGGGTTATAGCAATCAGCCCCAGCATTTT.

The chain couples TRBV7-2 to TRBJ2-5, with a weak D call TRBD2 (6 bases). Germline CDR1 is SGHTA and CDR2 is FQGNSA. CDR3 size: 15 residues. Trimming shortened V by 1 base and J by 7 bases, and 16 bases separated the two germline ends. CDR3 bases: TGTGCCAGCAGCTTAGTAGTCGGAGGGTCTGCGACCCAGTACTTC. Translating it yields CASSLVVGGSATQYF.

The chain uses TRBV5-1 and TRBJ1-4; TRBD1 matches 8 bases. After removal of 3 bases from V and 2 bases from J, the junction contained 3 bases not matched to a gene. The length of the CDR3 is 15 residues. Per germline, CDR1 SGHRS and CDR2 YFSETQ. The CDR3 DNA sequence: TGCGCCAGCAGCTCCCAGGGGGCGACTAATGAAAAACTGTTTTTT. Its translation: CASSSQGATNEKLFF.

The chain combines TRBV25-1 with TRBJ2-1; weak D call: TRBD2 (5 bases). The CDR3 is made up of 13 amino acids. Trimming pared 3 bases from V and 6 bases from J, leaving 9 bases between. CDR1 and CDR2 (germline): MGHDK, SYGVNS. The CDR3, as DNA: TGTGCCAGCAGTGATAGAGGGAGCAATGAGCAGTTCTTC. It translates to CASSDRGSNEQFF.

V is TRBV5-1 and J is TRBJ2-7, with 7 bases matching TRBD2. This CDR3 contains 13 residues. With V trimmed by 2 bases and J by 3 bases, 2 bases remained unmatched. Germline assignment: CDR1 SGHRS and CDR2 YFSETQ. The CDR3 region is CASSFPGGYEQYF. DNA for the CDR3: TGCGCCAGCAGCTTCCCGGGGGGCTACGAGCAGTACTTC.

The chain recombines TRBV6-5 with TRBJ2-4; TRBD1 might be the D (5 bases). The germline V and J ends were trimmed by 0 bases and 0 bases, with 9 bases remaining between them. This CDR3 has 16 residues. The V gene's germline CDR1 is MNHEY and CDR2 SVGAGI. The CDR3 DNA is TGTGCCAGCAGTTACTCCCGGACAATAGCCAAAAACATTCAGTACTTC. Translated, it gives CASSYSRTIAKNIQYF.

J is TRBJ2-3 and V is TRBV2, with a weak D call TRBD2 (7 bases). Looked up from germline, CDR1 is SNHLY and CDR2 is FYNNEI. The CDR3 spans 16 residues. V lost 2 bases, J lost 1 base, and 13 bases lay in between. CDR3 sequence: CASSELAGARTDTQYF. The CDR3 bases are TGTGCCAGCAGTGAACTCGCGGGGGCCCGCACAGATACGCAGTATTTT. The full variable domain, with the rest looked up from reference TRBV2 and TRBJ2-3, is EPEVTQTPSHQVTQMGQEVILRCVPISNHLYFYWYRQILGQKVEFLVSFYNNEISEKSEIFDDQFSVERPDGSNFTLKIRSTKLEDSAMYFCASSELAGARTDTQYFGPGTRLTVL.

The CDR3 DNA sequence: TGTGCCAGCAGCCGAGACCGGAGCGAGCAGTACTTC. Translation gives CASSRDRSEQYF. This sequence joins TRBV7-2 and TRBJ2-7, with D unclear. Germline values: CDR1 SGHTA, CDR2 FQGNSA. The CDR3 covers 12 residues. Trimming shortened V by 5 bases and J by 6 bases, and 11 bases separated the two germline ends.

The rearrangement joins TRBV6-1 to TRBJ1-6; no definite D call. With 7 bases removed from V and 6 bases from J, the gap between germline ends came to 10 bases. Germline V lookup: CDR1 MNHNS, CDR2 SASEGT. This CDR3 is 13 amino acids long. The CDR3 DNA reads TGTGCCAGCAACCGGAGGGCTAATTCACCCCTCCACTTT. Translated: CASNRRANSPLHF.

This clone occurred a few times. V and J are TRBV2 and TRBJ1-1; D unresolved. Germline loops: CDR1 SNHLY, CDR2 FYNNEI. This CDR3 has 12 amino acids. The V gene lost 5 bases and the J gene lost 2 bases, with 6 bases spanning the gap. CDR3 nucleotide sequence: TGTGCCAGCAGTCTCCAAAACACTGAAGCTTTCTTT. This sequence encodes CASSLQNTEAFF.

The V gene is TRBV6-6, the J gene TRBJ2-2; possible D gene TRBD1, 5 bases. Germline-derived CDR1 and CDR2 are MNHNY and SVGAGI (reference sequence). V was clipped by 6 bases and J by 6 bases, with 11 bases between them. This CDR3 has 13 residues. The CDR3 sequence is CASRAGQSGELFF. CDR3 nucleotides: TGTGCCAGCAGAGCAGGGCAGTCCGGGGAGCTGTTTTTT.